The 23 T cell receptor beta chains in this list originate from one sample, sequenced in a study of cytomegalovirus exposure and HLA in healthy donors. PCR amplification relied on 60 Vbeta primers (plus 13 Jbeta primers). TCRdb's copy holds only in-frame clones and misses some; the assay was immunoSEQ multiplex PCR. In the table there are about 160,000 clones, roughly 85% of which are singletons. The sample consisted of PBMCs. These receptors all stem from a woman aged 45 to 65 in good health and CMV-seronegative.

CDR3 nucleotide sequence: TGTGCCAGCAGTTTCACACTAGCGGGACTTCCCTACGAGCAGTACTTC. Its protein is CASSFTLAGLPYEQYF. The chain couples TRBV6-5 to TRBJ2-7, with 10 bases that match TRBD2. This CDR3 region has 16 residues. Trimming at V came to 4 bases and at J to 2 bases, leaving 8 bases not matched to a gene. Germline V gene lookup returns CDR1 MNHEY and CDR2 SVGAGI.

The genes are TRBV28 and TRBJ1-2; D unresolved. The germline V gene encodes CDR1 MDHEN and CDR2 SYDVKM. Trimming shortened V by 1 base and J by 3 bases, and 3 bases separated the two germline ends. This CDR3 contains 12 residues. CDR3 protein: CASSLSDYGYTF. The CDR3 region has the DNA TGTGCCAGCAGTTTATCCGACTATGGCTACACCTTC.

J is TRBJ2-2 and V is TRBV25-1; 10 bases map to TRBD1. This CDR3 comprises 17 residues. Germline V gene data show CDR1 as MGHDK and CDR2 as SYGVNS. V lost 5 bases, J lost 4 bases, and 10 bases stayed unmatched. The CDR3 DNA reads as TGTGCCAGCAGTAATCCCGGGACAGGGGTGCTCACCGGGGAGCTGTTTTTT. Translation gives CASSNPGTGVLTGELFF.

The chain recombines TRBV9 with TRBJ1-2; D remains unclear. This CDR3 contains 12 residues. Per the germline V gene, CDR1 is SGDLS and CDR2 is YYNGEE. The ends were cut back, 3 bases at V and 8 bases at J, with 11 bases in the middle. CDR3 in DNA: TGTGCCAGCAGCGGTGACTCGTGGGGCTACACCTTC. Translated: CASSGDSWGYTF.

The chain joins TRBV5-1 to TRBJ2-7; 9 nucleotides match TRBD1. Germline loops: CDR1 SGHRS, CDR2 YFSETQ. CDR3 length: 14 residues. Germline trimming cut 4 bases from V and 1 base from J; bases unmatched to any gene: 3. The CDR3 is CASSRTGDSYEQYF. CDR3 in DNA: TGCGCCAGCAGCAGGACAGGGGATTCCTACGAGCAGTACTTC.

This chain connects TRBV30 to TRBJ1-4; 7 bases map to TRBD1. Germline V CDR1 and CDR2: GTSNPN, SVGIG (reference sequence). Trimming removed 2 bases from V and 5 bases from J; junction bases left unmatched: 5. The CDR3 extends over 14 amino acids. The CDR3 DNA follows: TGTGCCTGGAGTCCTACGGACAGGAATGAAAAACTGTTTTTT. Translating gives CAWSPTDRNEKLFF.

This rearrangement joins TRBV13 to TRBJ2-7; 7 bases fit TRBD2. The CDR3 consists of 16 residues. CDR1 and CDR2 (germline): PRHDT, FYEKMQ (reference sequence). The V gene end was trimmed by 5 bases and the J gene end by 3 bases; junction bases not matched to a gene: 13. The chain's CDR3 is CASSNLGAGRDYEQYF. The CDR3 DNA is TGTGCCAGCAGCAACCTCGGGGCAGGGAGGGACTACGAGCAGTACTTC.

The V gene is TRBV9, the J gene TRBJ2-7, with TRBD1 identical over 8 bases. V lost 2 bases, J lost 4 bases, and 5 bases stayed unmatched. The CDR3 length is 14 residues. Germline V gene sequence: CDR1 SGDLS, CDR2 YYNGEE. The CDR3 DNA reads TGTGCCAGCAGCGTGGGACAGGCCTCGTACGAGCAGTACTTC. It translates to CASSVGQASYEQYF.

This rearrangement joins TRBV7-2 to TRBJ1-2; 9 positions match TRBD1. The CDR3 is 14 residues long. V dropped 5 bases and J dropped 4; count of bases not matched to a gene: 5. Per germline, CDR1 SGHTA and CDR2 FQGNSA. For the CDR3, the DNA is TGTGCCAGCAGCCTGGGACAGGGCCCCTATGGCTACACCTTC. Translating it yields CASSLGQGPYGYTF. Together with reference TRBV7-2 and TRBJ1-2, the CDR3 gives the full variable domain: GAGVSQSPSNKVTEKGKDVELRCDPISGHTALYWYRQSLGQGLEFLIYFQGNSAPDKSGLPSDRFSAERTGGSVSTLTIQRTQQEDSAVYLCASSLGQGPYGYTFGSGTRLTVV.

V and J are TRBV28 and TRBJ1-1; D unresolved. Trimming took off 7 bases at V and 0 bases at J, with 18 bases between the two ends. The CDR3 has 16 amino acids. CDR1 and CDR2 (germline): MDHEN, SYDVKM. This CDR3 is CASIPRFGSMNTEAFF. In DNA, the CDR3 is TGTGCCAGCATCCCTAGGTTTGGGTCAATGAACACTGAAGCTTTCTTT.

The CDR3 is CAIKGTAAETQYF. In DNA, the CDR3 is TGTGCCATCAAAGGGACAGCCGCGGAGACCCAGTACTTC. The rearrangement links TRBV10-3 to TRBJ2-5; 7 bases align to TRBD1. The CDR3 has 13 amino acids. In germline, CDR1 is ENHRY, CDR2 SYGVKD. With 7 bases clipped from V and 5 bases from J, the junction kept 7 bases outside the gene matches.

Only one count was recorded for this clone. The chain recombines TRBV18 with TRBJ1-4; TRBD1 is a possible D gene (5 bases). CDR1 and CDR2 (germline): KGHSH, LQKENI. The CDR3 loop spans 14 amino acids. V lost 6 bases to trimming and J lost 8 bases, with 16 bases between them. The chain's CDR3 is CASSRSGEGEKLFF. CDR3 sequence (DNA): TGTGCCAGCTCTCGCTCGGGGGAAGGCGAAAAACTGTTTTTT.

This chain uses TRBV29-1 with TRBJ1-1; TRBD1 might be the D (6 bases). The CDR3 contains 14 residues. CDR1 is SQVTM, CDR2 ANQGSEA, per germline. Trimming took 4 bases from V and 0 from J, leaving 12 bases between them. CDR3 sequence (DNA): TGCAGCGTTGTGGCCGGGACATTGAACACTGAAGCTTTCTTT. Translated: CSVVAGTLNTEAFF.

The V gene is TRBV6-6, the J gene TRBJ1-5; 7 bases match TRBD1. There are 15 residues in the CDR3. V dropped 4 bases and J dropped 0; count of bases not matched to a gene: 3. Germline CDR1 reads MNHNY; CDR2 reads SVGAGI (reference sequence). CDR3 protein: CASSLQGGSNQPQHF. In nucleotides, the CDR3 is TGTGCCAGCAGTTTGCAGGGGGGTAGCAATCAGCCCCAGCATTTT.

The chain joins TRBV7-9 to TRBJ2-1, with a possible D match to TRBD2 (5 bases). CDR3 length equals 16 residues. V lost 3 bases to trimming and J lost 6 bases, with 18 bases between them. The germline V gene has CDR1 SEHNR and CDR2 FQNEAQ (reference sequence). The CDR3 bases are TGTGCCAGCAGCTTGCCCTCGGGATTCGGAGGCAATGAGCAGTTCTTC. As protein: CASSLPSGFGGNEQFF.

This chain uses TRBV6-1 with TRBJ2-7; the D gene is possibly TRBD1 (6 bases). The CDR3 covers 14 residues. Germline V gene sequence: CDR1 MNHNS, CDR2 SASEGT. V lost 4 bases and J 2 bases, leaving 12 bases between the germline ends. DNA for the CDR3: TGTGCCAGCAGTGTAACAGGGCTCCCCTACGAGCAGTACTTC. Encoded protein: CASSVTGLPYEQYF.

The chain uses TRBV19 and TRBJ1-5; D gene unclear. V shed 0 bases and J shed 5 bases, with 20 bases lying between them. Germline V gene sequence: CDR1 LNHDA, CDR2 SQIVND (reference sequence). This CDR3 spans 18 amino acids. CDR3 nucleotide sequence: TGTGCCAGTAGTATAGATACCCCTGGAGTAGGAATTGATCAGCCCCAGCATTTT. Translated: CASSIDTPGVGIDQPQHF.

This chain links TRBV5-1 with TRBJ2-2; 7 nucleotides align to TRBD1. V shed 4 bases, J shed 2 bases, and the junction held 5 bases outside the gene matches. CDR1 and CDR2 from the germline V gene are SGHRS and YFSETQ. This CDR3 region has 15 residues. The CDR3 loop reads CASSRNRGNTGELFF. CDR3 DNA sequence: TGCGCCAGCAGCAGGAACAGGGGAAACACCGGGGAGCTGTTTTTT.

This chain joins TRBV28 and TRBJ2-2; 8 bases map to TRBD2. This CDR3 has 16 residues. The J segment lost 0 bases and the V segment lost 3 bases, leaving 3 bases of the junction unmatched. From germline, CDR1 is MDHEN and CDR2 SYDVKM. This CDR3 reads CASSFSGVANTGELFF. The CDR3 region has the DNA TGTGCCAGCAGTTTTAGCGGGGTAGCGAACACCGGGGAGCTGTTTTTT.

The CDR3 reads CASSVGFSSGANVLTF. The CDR3 bases are TGTGCCAGCAGCGTAGGGTTTAGCTCTGGGGCCAACGTCCTGACTTTC. V and J are TRBV9 and TRBJ2-6; D is undetermined. In germline, CDR1 is SGDLS, CDR2 YYNGEE. The germline V and J ends were trimmed by 0 bases and 0 bases, with 7 bases remaining between them. CDR3 length: 16 amino acids.

The chain employs TRBV5-5 and TRBJ1-5, with 7 nucleotides matching TRBD1. Germline V gene data show CDR1 as SGHKS and CDR2 as YYEKEE (reference sequence). V gave up 5 bases and J gave up 15 bases; unmatched junction bases: 17. This CDR3 is 14 amino acids long. DNA for the CDR3: TGTGCCAGCAGGAGGGAAGAGGGGACAGTCCAATGGCATTTT. Translating gives CASRREEGTVQWHF.

V usage is TRBV14 and J usage is TRBJ2-5; D remains unclear. Germline V CDR1 and CDR2: SGHDN, FVKESK. The CDR3 totals 12 residues. The V and J ends lost 4 bases and 4 bases respectively, with 7 bases between them. CDR3 protein: CASSLSGETQYF. CDR3 DNA sequence: TGTGCCAGCAGCCTCTCCGGAGAGACCCAGTACTTC.

This chain connects TRBV6-5 to TRBJ1-1; 7 nucleotides align to TRBD1. The CDR3 spans 13 residues. Germline CDR1 and CDR2: MNHEY and SVGAGI. Germline trimming cut 4 bases from V and 7 bases from J; bases unmatched to any gene: 6. CDR3 in amino acids: CASSWNRGSEAFF. CDR3 bases: TGTGCCAGCAGTTGGAACAGGGGCAGTGAAGCTTTCTTT.